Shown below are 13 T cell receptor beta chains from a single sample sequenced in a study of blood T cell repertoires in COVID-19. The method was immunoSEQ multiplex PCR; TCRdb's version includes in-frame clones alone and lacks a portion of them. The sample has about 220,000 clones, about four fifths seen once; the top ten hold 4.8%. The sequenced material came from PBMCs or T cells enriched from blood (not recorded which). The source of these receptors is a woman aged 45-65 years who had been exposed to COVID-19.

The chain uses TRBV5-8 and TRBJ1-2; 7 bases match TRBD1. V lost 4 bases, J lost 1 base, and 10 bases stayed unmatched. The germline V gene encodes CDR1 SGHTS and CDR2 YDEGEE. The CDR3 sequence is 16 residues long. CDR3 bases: TGTGCCAGCAGCGACAACAGGGGCCAGCTTAACTATGGCTACACCTTC. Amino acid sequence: CASSDNRGQLNYGYTF.

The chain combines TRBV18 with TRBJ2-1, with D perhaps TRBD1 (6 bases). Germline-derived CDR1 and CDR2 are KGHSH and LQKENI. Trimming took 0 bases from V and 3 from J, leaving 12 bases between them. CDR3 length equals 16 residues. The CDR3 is CASSPPKGEHYNEQFF. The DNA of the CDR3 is TGTGCCAGCTCACCACCGAAGGGGGAGCACTACAATGAGCAGTTCTTC. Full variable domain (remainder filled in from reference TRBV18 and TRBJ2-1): NAGVMQNPRHLVRRRGQEARLRCSPMKGHSHVYWYRQLPEEGLKFMVYLQKENIIDESGMPKERFSAEFPKEGPSILRIQQVVRGDSAAYFCASSPPKGEHYNEQFFGPGTRLTVL.

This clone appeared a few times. The CDR3 sequence is CASSQAPGGNQPQHF. In nucleotides, the CDR3 is TGTGCCAGCAGCCAAGCGCCCGGGGGGAATCAGCCCCAGCATTTT. This sequence joins TRBV3-1 (or the pseudogene TRBV3-2) and TRBJ1-5, with D perhaps TRBD1 (5 bases). V dropped 1 base and J dropped 4 bases, with 11 bases sitting between them. Germline V gene sequence: CDR1 LGHDT, CDR2 YNNKEL (reference sequence). This CDR3 has 15 residues.

DNA of the CDR3: TGCGCCAGCAGCTTGGCCGGAAGGGGTCGGGAAGCTTTCTTT. This sequence encodes CASSLAGRGREAFF. The chain uses TRBV5-1 and TRBJ1-1; a possible D gene is TRBD1 (5 bases). In germline, CDR1 is SGHRS, CDR2 YFSETQ. V lost 0 bases and J lost 8, with 14 bases in between. The CDR3 extends over 14 amino acids.

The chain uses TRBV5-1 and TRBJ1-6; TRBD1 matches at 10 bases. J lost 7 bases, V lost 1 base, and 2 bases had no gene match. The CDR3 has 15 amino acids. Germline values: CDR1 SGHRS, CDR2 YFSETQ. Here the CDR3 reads CASSLRTGGNSPLHF. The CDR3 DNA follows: TGCGCCAGCAGCTTGAGGACAGGGGGGAATTCACCCCTCCACTTT.

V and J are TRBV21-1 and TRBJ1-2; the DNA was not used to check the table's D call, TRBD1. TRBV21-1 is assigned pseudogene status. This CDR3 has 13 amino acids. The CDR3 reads CASSKDREVPLTF. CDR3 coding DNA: TGTGCCAGCAGCAAGGACAGGGAGGTCCCTTTGACCTTC.

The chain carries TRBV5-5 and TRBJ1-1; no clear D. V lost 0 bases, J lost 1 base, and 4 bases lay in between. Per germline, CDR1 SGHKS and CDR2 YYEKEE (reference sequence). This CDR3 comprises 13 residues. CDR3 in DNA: TGTGCCAGCAGCTTGGCAGGGAACACTGAAGCTTTCTTT. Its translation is CASSLAGNTEAFF.

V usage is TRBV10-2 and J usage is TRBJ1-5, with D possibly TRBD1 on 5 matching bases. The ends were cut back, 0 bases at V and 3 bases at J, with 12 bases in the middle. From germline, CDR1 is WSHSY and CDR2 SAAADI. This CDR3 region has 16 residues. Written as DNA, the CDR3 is TGCGCCAGCAGTGAGTCTGGGGGGACTTTCAATCAGCCCCAGCATTTT. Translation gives CASSESGGTFNQPQHF.

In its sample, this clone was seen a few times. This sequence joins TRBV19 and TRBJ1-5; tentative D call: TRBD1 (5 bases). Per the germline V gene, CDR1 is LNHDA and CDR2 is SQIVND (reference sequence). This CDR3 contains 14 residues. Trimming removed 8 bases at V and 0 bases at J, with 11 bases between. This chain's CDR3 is CASLSRDSNQPQHF. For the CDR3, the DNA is TGTGCCAGTTTAAGCAGGGATAGCAATCAGCCCCAGCATTTT.

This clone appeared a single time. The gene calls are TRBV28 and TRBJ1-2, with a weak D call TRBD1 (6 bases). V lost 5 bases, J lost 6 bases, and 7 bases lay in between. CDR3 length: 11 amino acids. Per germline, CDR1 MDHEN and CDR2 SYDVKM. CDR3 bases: TGTGCCAGCAGTGGGGGCAATGGCTACACCTTC. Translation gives CASSGGNGYTF.

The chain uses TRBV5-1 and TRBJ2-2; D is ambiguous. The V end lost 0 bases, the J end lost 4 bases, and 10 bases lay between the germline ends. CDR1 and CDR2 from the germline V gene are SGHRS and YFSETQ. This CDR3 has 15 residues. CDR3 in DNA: TGCGCCAGCAGCTTGGTCGCAGGAAGCACCGGGGAGCTGTTTTTT. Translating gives CASSLVAGSTGELFF.

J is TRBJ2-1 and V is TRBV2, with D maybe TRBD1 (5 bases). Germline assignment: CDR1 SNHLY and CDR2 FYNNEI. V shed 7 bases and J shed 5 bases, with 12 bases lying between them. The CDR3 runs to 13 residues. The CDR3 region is CASTTDRNNEQFF. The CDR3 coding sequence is TGTGCCAGCACAACAGACAGAAACAATGAGCAGTTCTTC.

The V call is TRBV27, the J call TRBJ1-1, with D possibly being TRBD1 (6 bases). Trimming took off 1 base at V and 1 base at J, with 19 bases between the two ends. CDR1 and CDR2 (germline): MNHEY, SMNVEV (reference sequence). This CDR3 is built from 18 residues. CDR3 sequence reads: CASSLYGGAGVGNTEAFF. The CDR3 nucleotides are TGTGCCAGCAGTTTATACGGGGGCGCGGGAGTAGGGAACACTGAAGCTTTCTTT.